Listed here are 26 T cell receptor beta chains from one sample, sequenced in a study of shared clonotypes between healthy human individuals. Only CD45RO-negative cells positively selected for CCR7 counted as naive CD8 cells, so terminally differentiated effector memory CD45RA+ cells were excluded. Using immunoSEQ multiplex PCR, the repertoire was profiled, and TCRdb retains in-frame clones only, with some absent. The sample shows 2 million to 2.5 million clones, about 94% of them seen only once. The material sequenced was naive CD8+ T cells sorted from blood. The receptors stem from a man younger than 35 in good health.

The chain links TRBV7-6 to TRBJ1-5; possible D gene TRBD1, 5 bases. Trimming removed 4 bases at V and 9 bases at J, with 16 bases between. The CDR3 contains 14 residues. CDR1 SGHVS and CDR2 FNYEAQ come from the germline V gene. The CDR3 sequence: CASSSGGEQMPQHF. For the CDR3, the DNA is TGTGCCAGCAGCTCGGGAGGGGAACAGATGCCCCAGCATTTT.

This chain links TRBV5-1 with TRBJ2-3; 9 positions agree with TRBD1. The germline V gene has CDR1 SGHRS and CDR2 YFSETQ. This CDR3 contains 16 residues. Germline trimming cut 2 bases from V and 2 bases from J; bases unmatched to any gene: 6. The DNA for the CDR3 is TGCGCCAGCAGCTTAACGGGACAGGGCTCCACAGATACGCAGTATTTT. It yields the protein CASSLTGQGSTDTQYF.

This chain uses TRBV4-3 with TRBJ2-7; maybe TRBD1 (6 bases). Deletions cut 2 bases from V and 2 bases from J, with 13 bases between. CDR1 and CDR2 from the germline V gene are LGHNA and YSLEER. The CDR3 covers 15 residues. The CDR3 DNA reads as TGCGCCAGCAGCCAATACGCGGACAGTCCCTACGAGCAGTACTTC. The encoded protein is CASSQYADSPYEQYF.

J is TRBJ2-7 and V is TRBV19, with 8 bases lining up with TRBD2. The CDR3 sequence is 15 residues long. Germline V CDR1 and CDR2: LNHDA, SQIVND (reference sequence). With 4 bases clipped from V and 3 bases from J, the junction kept 8 bases outside the gene matches. CDR3: CASSKESGGFYEQYF. The CDR3 nucleotides read TGTGCCAGTAGTAAGGAGAGCGGGGGATTCTACGAGCAGTACTTC. Combining the CDR3 with reference TRBV19 and TRBJ2-7 gives the whole variable domain DGGITQSPKYLFRKEGQNVTLSCEQNLNHDAMYWYRQDPGQGLRLIYYSQIVNDFQKGDIAEGYSVSREKKESFPLTVTSAQKNPTAFYLCASSKESGGFYEQYFGPGTRLTVT.

The chain uses TRBV4-3 and TRBJ1-6; unclear D gene. Germline V gives CDR1 LGHNA, CDR2 YSLEER. Trimming took 0 bases from V and 2 from J, leaving 5 bases between them. The CDR3 is made up of 15 amino acids. The CDR3 here is CASSQDFTYNSPLHF. The CDR3, as DNA: TGCGCCAGCAGCCAAGATTTCACCTATAATTCACCCCTCCACTTT.

As for this clone: The sample holds other DNA sequences that translate to the same CDR3. The gene calls are TRBV27 and TRBJ2-6; TRBD1 is a possible D gene (5 bases). Trimming removed 6 bases from V and 0 bases from J, with 12 bases in between. The CDR3 is made up of 16 amino acids. Looked up from germline, CDR1 is MNHEY and CDR2 is SMNVEV (reference sequence). The CDR3 sequence: CASSSLGVSGANVLTF. The CDR3, as DNA: TGTGCCAGCAGCTCCCTAGGGGTCTCTGGGGCCAACGTCCTGACTTTC.

A single count supports this clone. This chain joins TRBV15 and TRBJ1-2, with TRBD1 as a possible D gene (6 bases). Germline loops: CDR1 LNHNV, CDR2 YYDKDF (reference sequence). The CDR3 is 13 amino acids. V lost 6 bases to trimming and J lost 7 bases, with 15 bases between them. This chain's CDR3 is CATRGLGGGGYTF. The DNA of the CDR3 is TGTGCCACCAGGGGACTGGGGGGCGGTGGCTACACCTTC. The whole variable domain, remainder taken from reference TRBV15 and TRBJ1-2, is DAMVIQNPRYQVTQFGKPVTLSCSQTLNHNVMYWYQQKSSQAPKLLFHYYDKDFNNEADTPDNFQSRRPNTSFCFLDIRSPGLGDTAMYLCATRGLGGGGYTFGSGTRLTVV.

The chain has TRBV5-1 and TRBJ2-2; a weak D match, TRBD2 (7 bases). The CDR3 is 16 residues long. The V end lost 0 bases, the J end lost 3 bases, and 12 bases lay between the germline ends. The V gene's germline CDR1 is SGHRS and CDR2 YFSETQ. CDR3: CASSLVAGAHTGELFF. The CDR3 nucleotides read TGCGCCAGCAGCTTGGTGGCGGGGGCCCACACCGGGGAGCTGTTTTTT.

The V and J genes are TRBV2 and TRBJ1-2; D is uncertain. Germline assignment: CDR1 SNHLY and CDR2 FYNNEI. V shed 1 base and J shed 2 bases, with 8 bases lying between them. The CDR3 has 14 residues. For the CDR3, the DNA is TGTGCCAGCAGTGAAGTGCGGCAGAACTATGGCTACACCTTC. Translating gives CASSEVRQNYGYTF.

The rearrangement joins TRBV6-5 to TRBJ2-7; D is uncertain. From germline, CDR1 is MNHEY and CDR2 SVGAGI. Between the trimmed V and J ends, which lost 8 bases and 1 base, there was a span of 15 bases. The CDR3 runs 14 residues. CDR3 residues: CASYSPGRSYEQYF. CDR3 coding DNA: TGTGCCAGCTATAGTCCGGGTAGGTCCTACGAGCAGTACTTC.

The CDR3 nucleotides are TGTGCCAGCAGCTTTCGGGGGGTACCCTACAATGAGCAGTTCTTC. Translated: CASSFRGVPYNEQFF. V usage is TRBV11-2 and J usage is TRBJ2-1; 7 nucleotides align to TRBD2. Losses at the gene ends were 3 bases for V and 2 bases for J; bases not matched to a gene: 4. Per the germline V gene, CDR1 is SGHAT and CDR2 is FQNNGV. The CDR3 totals 15 residues.

The V call is TRBV7-9, the J call TRBJ1-2; the D gene is possibly TRBD1 (5 bases). Germline CDR1 is SEHNR and CDR2 is FQNEAQ (reference sequence). The CDR3 runs to 15 residues. The V end lost 1 base, the J end lost 4 bases, and 13 bases lay between the germline ends. The CDR3 is CASSLGDGRRYGYTF. DNA for the CDR3: TGTGCCAGCAGCTTAGGGGACGGCAGACGCTATGGCTACACCTTC.

The V gene is TRBV7-9, the J gene TRBJ2-5; tentatively, D is TRBD2 (6 bases). V lost 2 bases to trimming and J lost 5 bases, with 12 bases between them. In germline, CDR1 is SEHNR, CDR2 FQNEAQ (reference sequence). The CDR3 contains 14 residues. The chain's CDR3 is CASSLWGDRETQYF. In DNA, the CDR3 is TGTGCCAGCAGCTTATGGGGGGATCGGGAGACCCAGTACTTC.

This chain uses TRBV7-2 with TRBJ2-3, with no clear D. The germline V and J ends were trimmed by 3 bases and 0 bases, with 10 bases remaining between them. Germline V gene data show CDR1 as SGHTA and CDR2 as FQGNSA. The CDR3 covers 15 residues. CDR3 sequence reads: CASSFIDFSTDTQYF. CDR3 coding DNA: TGTGCCAGCAGCTTCATTGATTTTAGCACAGATACGCAGTATTTT.

The J gene is TRBJ2-3, the V gene TRBV7-8, with D possibly TRBD2 on 6 matching bases. V was cut by 5 bases and J by 4 bases, with 16 bases left in between. CDR1 is SGHVS, CDR2 FQNEAQ, per germline. CDR3 length: 15 amino acids. CDR3 in amino acids: CASSPKGPGADTQYF. CDR3 DNA: TGTGCCAGCAGCCCGAAGGGACCGGGGGCAGATACGCAGTATTTT.

This clone showed up just once. The rearrangement joins TRBV5-1 to TRBJ1-2; D is undetermined. The CDR3 is 11 amino acids. The V end lost 5 bases, the J end lost 5 bases, and 7 bases lay between the germline ends. Germline V gene lookup returns CDR1 SGHRS and CDR2 YFSETQ. The CDR3 bases are TGCGCCAGCAGGGCATCTTATGGCTACACCTTC. Amino acids: CASRASYGYTF.

The gene calls are TRBV12-1 and TRBJ1-1. TRBV12-1 is deemed a pseudogene. CDR3 length: 13 residues. The CDR3 region is CASSSRTNTEAFF. CDR3 sequence (DNA): TGTGCCAGCAGCTCTCGGACGAACACTGAAGCTTTCTTT.

V is TRBV19 and J is TRBJ2-7; unclear D gene. V lost 6 bases, J lost 2 bases, and 11 bases lay in between. The V gene's germline CDR1 is LNHDA and CDR2 SQIVND (reference sequence). The CDR3 is 13 residues long. As DNA, the CDR3 is TGTGCCAGTAGCACGGCAGGACCCTACGAGCAGTACTTC. This codes for CASSTAGPYEQYF.

V usage is TRBV4-1 and J usage is TRBJ2-7; D is undetermined. The CDR3 runs 14 residues. Trimming took off 1 base at V and 5 bases at J, with 12 bases between the two ends. From germline, CDR1 is MGHRA and CDR2 YSYEKL. DNA for the CDR3: TGCGCCAGCAGCCAAGCCCTGGCGGTGAACGAGCAGTACTTC. This encodes CASSQALAVNEQYF.

V gene TRBV7-9 combines with J gene TRBJ1-1, with D perhaps matching TRBD1 (6 bases). This CDR3 has 15 amino acids. Germline CDR1 is SEHNR and CDR2 is FQNEAQ (reference sequence). Deletions cut 5 bases from V and 5 bases from J, with 18 bases between. The CDR3 DNA sequence: TGTGCCAGCAGCCCGTCACAGGGTTCGAGAACTGAAGCTTTCTTT. This translates into CASSPSQGSRTEAFF. Drawing the rest from reference TRBV7-9 and TRBJ1-1, the complete variable domain is DTGVSQNPRHKITKRGQNVTFRCDPISEHNRLYWYRQTLGQGPEFLTYFQNEAQLEKSRLLSDRFSAERPKGSFSTLEIQRTEQGDSAMYLCASSPSQGSRTEAFFGQGTRLTVV.

The J gene is TRBJ2-7, the V gene TRBV10-3; 8 positions agree with TRBD1. V lost 8 bases to trimming and J lost 4 bases; unmatched junction nucleotides: 22. Germline CDR1 is ENHRY and CDR2 is SYGVKD. This CDR3 region has 18 residues. CDR3 sequence reads: CAIGEEDLAGGVLYEQYF. The CDR3 DNA follows: TGTGCCATCGGAGAAGAGGATTTAGCAGGGGGCGTCTTGTACGAGCAGTACTTC.

The chain employs TRBV7-9 and TRBJ2-7, with 7 bases lining up with TRBD1. Germline trimming cut 7 bases from V and 4 bases from J; bases unmatched to any gene: 7. Germline loops: CDR1 SEHNR, CDR2 FQNEAQ (reference sequence). The CDR3 is 13 residues long. Here the CDR3 reads CASTPGGRYEQYF. The CDR3 DNA reads TGTGCCAGCACCCCAGGGGGACGATACGAGCAGTACTTC.

V and J are TRBV11-2 and TRBJ2-5; TRBD1 is a possible D gene (6 bases). This CDR3 region has 15 residues. The germline gives CDR1 SGHAT, CDR2 FQNNGV. Deletions cut 0 bases from V and 4 bases from J, with 12 bases between. The CDR3 bases are TGTGCCAGCAGCTTAGATCCAGGGGTGGTAGAGACCCAGTACTTC. It translates to CASSLDPGVVETQYF.

V is TRBV5-1 and J is TRBJ1-1; no reliable D call. Per germline, CDR1 SGHRS and CDR2 YFSETQ. V was pared by 2 bases and J by 1 base, with 9 bases between. The CDR3 covers 14 residues. The DNA for the CDR3 is TGCGCCAGCAGCTTCCGGGCGAAGAACACTGAAGCTTTCTTT. Translating gives CASSFRAKNTEAFF.

The chain combines TRBV4-3 with TRBJ2-1; 9 positions match TRBD2. There are 18 residues in the CDR3. CDR1 is LGHNA and CDR2 is YSLEER in the germline V gene. Unmatched junction bases numbered 14, after V lost 0 bases and J lost 8 bases. Here the CDR3 reads CASSQEDLAGEASHEQFF. The CDR3 DNA reads TGCGCCAGCAGCCAAGAGGACTTAGCGGGAGAGGCAAGTCATGAGCAGTTCTTC.

The V gene is TRBV4-1, the J gene TRBJ1-2; D ambiguous. The V end lost 4 bases, the J end lost 7 bases, and 16 bases lay between the germline ends. Germline CDR1 MGHRA, CDR2 YSYEKL. CDR3 length equals 14 residues. The CDR3 region has the DNA TGCGCCAGCAGCCCAGAGGAGCGGGTCGGTGGCTACACCTTC. Translating it yields CASSPEERVGGYTF.